The 26 T cell receptor beta chains in this list originate from one sample, sequenced in a study of T cells after yellow fever vaccination. TCRdb ran MiXCR on the 5' RACE reads and lists one entry per CDR3 protein. The profile shows about 300,000 distinct CDR3 sequences, 7.5% to 9% of them singletons. Source: CD4+ T cells sorted from PBMCs, taken 5 days after the yellow fever booster vaccination. Receptors originate from a man aged 18 to 29 who received the YFV17D yellow fever vaccine.

V is TRBV5-4 and J is TRBJ2-3; D unresolved. Between the trimmed V and J ends, which lost 0 bases and 1 base, there was a span of 9 bases. This CDR3 comprises 15 residues. Germline assignment: CDR1 SGHNT and CDR2 YYREEE (reference sequence). CDR3 nucleotides: TGTGCCAGCAGCTTGGGGTCCGTGGGCACAGATACGCAGTATTTT. This translates into CASSLGSVGTDTQYF.

In its sample, this clonotype was seen a few times. The chain joins TRBV4-2 to TRBJ2-5; 15 bases map to TRBD2. The CDR3 loop spans 18 amino acids. Unmatched junction bases numbered 7, after V lost 1 base and J lost 4 bases. Germline-derived CDR1 and CDR2 are LGHNA and YNFKEQ. CDR3: CASSQGQGLAGGGETQYF. The DNA for the CDR3 is TGTGCCAGCAGCCAAGGCCAGGGACTAGCGGGGGGAGGAGAGACCCAGTACTTC.

The rearrangement joins TRBV5-1 to TRBJ1-2, with D unresolved. V lost 0 bases to trimming and J lost 3 bases, with 9 bases between them. Germline assignment: CDR1 SGHRS and CDR2 YFSETQ. CDR3 length: 14 amino acids. CDR3 in amino acids: CASSLELPDYGYTF. The CDR3 coding sequence is TGCGCCAGCAGCTTGGAGCTCCCAGACTATGGCTACACCTTC. Supplemented by reference TRBV5-1 and TRBJ1-2, the full variable domain reads KAGVTQTPRYLIKTRGQQVTLSCSPISGHRSVSWYQQTPGQGLQFLFEYFSETQRNKGNFPGRFSGRQFSNSRSEMNVSTLELGDSALYLCASSLELPDYGYTFGSGTRLTVV.

This clonotype was seen at least ten times. J is TRBJ2-1 and V is TRBV5-6; 12 bases align to TRBD2. Germline values: CDR1 SGHDT, CDR2 YYEEEE. The CDR3 covers 14 residues. Trimming removed 5 bases from V and 10 bases from J; junction bases left unmatched: 7. The DNA for the CDR3 is TGTGCCAGCAGGTCTAGCGGGGGGGCCTGGGAGCAGTTCTTC. It specifies CASRSSGGAWEQFF.

This clonotype was counted a few times. V gene TRBV6-1 combines with J gene TRBJ2-5; TRBD2 is a possible D gene (6 bases). The germline CDR1 and CDR2 sequences are MNHNS and SASEGT. The V gene lost 2 bases and the J gene lost 7 bases, with 11 bases spanning the gap. The CDR3 contains 13 residues. This chain's CDR3 is CASSESRRGTQYF. The CDR3 nucleotides are TGTGCCAGCAGTGAATCCCGGCGGGGGACCCAGTACTTC.

This clonotype was observed at least ten times. V and J are TRBV12-3 or TRBV12-4 and TRBJ2-3, with D maybe TRBD2 (5 bases). Trimming took 10 bases from V and 0 from J, leaving 11 bases between them. This CDR3 contains 13 residues. The CDR3 sequence is CATYRGSTDTQYF. CDR3 nucleotides: TGTGCCACCTACCGGGGAAGCACAGATACGCAGTATTTT.

Only a few counts were recorded for this clonotype. J is TRBJ1-5 and V is TRBV6-5, with D possibly TRBD1 on 6 matching bases. From germline, CDR1 is MNHEY and CDR2 SVGAGI. Trimming removed 4 bases at V and 1 base at J, with 11 bases between. The CDR3 has 15 amino acids. CDR3 protein: CASSSLGHSNQPQHF. As DNA, the CDR3 is TGTGCCAGCAGTTCCCTGGGACACAGCAATCAGCCCCAGCATTTT.

This clonotype was seen at least ten times. The rearrangement uses TRBV6-2 or TRBV6-3 and TRBJ2-6; D is possibly TRBD1 (6 bases). This CDR3 spans 16 amino acids. Germline loops: CDR1 MNHEY, CDR2 SVGEGT. Trimming took off 6 bases at V and 0 bases at J, with 12 bases between the two ends. The CDR3 DNA reads TGTGCCAGCAGGACAGGCGTTCCCTCTGGGGCCAACGTCCTGACTTTC. Its translation is CASRTGVPSGANVLTF.

This clonotype was seen at least ten times. This chain joins TRBV5-1 and TRBJ2-6, with 7 bases lining up with TRBD2. J was trimmed by 2 bases and V by 0 bases; bases with no gene match: 8. This CDR3 comprises 18 residues. Germline assignment: CDR1 SGHRS and CDR2 YFSETQ. CDR3 coding DNA: TGCGCCAGCAGCTTGGACTTTTTGGGAGGGGCTGGGGCCAACGTCCTGACTTTC. The encoded protein is CASSLDFLGGAGANVLTF. The variable domain in full, with the rest retrieved from reference TRBV5-1 and TRBJ2-6, is KAGVTQTPRYLIKTRGQQVTLSCSPISGHRSVSWYQQTPGQGLQFLFEYFSETQRNKGNFPGRFSGRQFSNSRSEMNVSTLELGDSALYLCASSLDFLGGAGANVLTFGAGSRLTVL.

The chain employs TRBV6-2 or TRBV6-3 and TRBJ1-5, with D possibly being TRBD1 (5 bases). Germline V lookup: CDR1 MNHEY, CDR2 SVGEGT. The CDR3 length is 13 residues. With 7 bases removed from V and 5 bases from J, the gap between germline ends came to 12 bases. The CDR3 protein is CASNPLGDQPQHF. The CDR3, as DNA: TGTGCCAGCAATCCCCTGGGGGATCAGCCCCAGCATTTT.

A few counts support this clonotype. The rearrangement joins TRBV6-6 to TRBJ1-5; 9 bases align to TRBD1. The CDR3 has 14 residues. Germline CDR1 reads MNHNY; CDR2 reads SVGAGI (reference sequence). V lost 7 bases and J lost 3; bases outside the gene matches: 4. The CDR3 DNA sequence: TGTGCCAGCACCCTACAGGGGGCCAATCAGCCCCAGCATTTT. As protein: CASTLQGANQPQHF.

This clonotype was detected a few times. The V call is TRBV15, the J call TRBJ2-7, with D unclear. Deletions cut 0 bases from V and 0 bases from J, with 6 bases between. This CDR3 spans 14 amino acids. Germline assignment: CDR1 LNHNV and CDR2 YYDKDF (reference sequence). Here the CDR3 reads CATSRDRISYEQYV. In DNA form, the CDR3 reads TGTGCCACCAGCAGAGACAGGATCTCCTACGAGCAGTACGTC.

The chain employs TRBV7-2 and TRBJ2-3, with TRBD2 identical over 9 bases. From germline, CDR1 is SGHTA and CDR2 FQGNSA. CDR3 length: 17 residues. J lost 4 bases, V lost 2 bases, and 10 bases had no gene match. This CDR3 reads CASSLRGTRGGADTQYF. The CDR3 region has the DNA TGTGCCAGCAGCTTAAGGGGTACGCGGGGGGGTGCAGATACGCAGTATTTT.

The CDR3 DNA reads TGTGCCAGCACCCAGGACCGGTATGGCTACACCTTC. Translating it yields CASTQDRYGYTF. The V gene is TRBV6-2 or TRBV6-3, the J gene TRBJ1-2; D call uncertain. Trimming stripped 7 bases from V and 5 bases from J, with 11 bases between. The germline CDR1 and CDR2 sequences are MNHEY and SVGEGT. The CDR3 totals 12 residues.

This clonotype was counted a few times. V and J are TRBV6-2 or TRBV6-3 and TRBJ2-7, with a weak D call TRBD2 (6 bases). V lost 7 bases and J 3 bases, leaving 16 bases between the germline ends. The germline V gene has CDR1 MNHEY and CDR2 SVGEGT. This CDR3 region has 14 residues. CDR3 sequence reads: CASTLTEGYYEQYV. As DNA, the CDR3 is TGTGCCAGCACCCTTACGGAGGGGTACTACGAGCAGTACGTC.

This chain connects TRBV5-4 to TRBJ2-3; tentative D call: TRBD1 (6 bases). There are 15 residues in the CDR3. V gave up 3 bases and J gave up 6 bases, with 17 bases separating them. Germline V gives CDR1 SGHNT, CDR2 YYREEE (reference sequence). CDR3 DNA sequence: TGTGCCAGCAGCTCGACACAGGGTCCTGGGGATACGCAGTATTTT. Translating gives CASSSTQGPGDTQYF.

This clonotype was observed a handful of times. CDR3 region: CSGAITSGGPVETQYF. The CDR3 nucleotides are TGCAGTGGGGCCATCACTAGCGGGGGGCCGGTGGAGACCCAGTACTTC. The rearrangement joins TRBV20-1 to TRBJ2-5; 12 bases are shared with TRBD2. The CDR3 loop spans 16 amino acids. Germline trimming cut 7 bases from V and 5 bases from J; bases unmatched to any gene: 14. CDR1 and CDR2 (germline): DFQATT, SNEGSKA (reference sequence).

The chain couples TRBV7-9 to TRBJ2-2; the D gene is possibly TRBD2 (5 bases). V lost 5 bases and J lost 8, with 15 bases in between. The CDR3 runs to 14 residues. The V gene's germline CDR1 is SEHNR and CDR2 FQNEAQ (reference sequence). CDR3 protein: CASSTLAGSGELFF. The CDR3 DNA reads as TGTGCCAGCAGCACTCTAGCCGGCTCGGGGGAGCTGTTTTTT.

In its sample, this clonotype was seen many times. CDR3 sequence (DNA): TGCGCCAGCAGCGATCAGGGAGGGGTTGGCTACACCTTC. Translation gives CASSDQGGVGYTF. The V and J genes are TRBV5-1 and TRBJ1-2; perhaps TRBD1 as D (5 bases). Germline assignment: CDR1 SGHRS and CDR2 YFSETQ. The CDR3 extends over 13 amino acids. Trimming pared 4 bases from V and 7 bases from J, leaving 14 bases between.

This clonotype was detected ten times or more. This chain links TRBV5-1 with TRBJ2-5; D is tentatively TRBD1 or TRBD2 (5 bases each). The V and J ends lost 4 bases and 5 bases respectively, with 18 bases between them. CDR3 length: 15 amino acids. The germline gives CDR1 SGHRS, CDR2 YFSETQ. The CDR3 DNA is TGCGCCAGCAGCCCCGGGACCAAGCTAAAGGAGACCCAGTACTTC. This gives the protein CASSPGTKLKETQYF.

V is TRBV12-3 or TRBV12-4 and J is TRBJ1-1; weak D call: TRBD1 (6 bases). This CDR3 has 14 residues. V lost 4 bases and J lost 4, with 13 bases in between. CDR3 sequence: CASSSLGRGTEAFF. Written as DNA, the CDR3 is TGTGCCAGCAGTTCCCTTGGCAGGGGCACTGAAGCTTTCTTT.

This chain connects TRBV3-1 to TRBJ1-1; D is undetermined. Germline loops: CDR1 LGHDT, CDR2 YNNKEL (reference sequence). The CDR3 contains 12 residues. V was cut by 1 base and J by 11 bases, with 11 bases left in between. CDR3 sequence (DNA): TGTGCCAGCAGCCAAGCCTCGGGTCCCGCTTTCTTT. Translating it yields CASSQASGPAFF.

This clonotype has at least ten counts. The chain carries TRBV7-3 and TRBJ1-6, with D maybe TRBD1 (5 bases). The CDR3 is 14 residues long. Germline lookup yields CDR1 SGHTA and CDR2 FQGTGA. V lost 5 bases, J lost 7 bases, and 12 bases lay in between. CDR3: CASSLGTANSPLHF. Here the CDR3 DNA reads TGTGCCAGCAGCCTTGGGACGGCGAATTCACCCCTCCACTTT.

This clonotype was counted a few times. The chain couples TRBV5-4 to TRBJ1-2; D perhaps matches TRBD1 (5 bases). V was shortened by 4 bases and J by 6 bases, with 16 bases between the two germline ends. The CDR3 length is 14 residues. Germline-derived CDR1 and CDR2 are SGHNT and YYREEE (reference sequence). The CDR3 protein is CASSPNLEGDGYTF. The CDR3, as DNA: TGTGCCAGCAGCCCAAACCTTGAAGGGGATGGCTACACCTTC. Looking up the rest from reference TRBV5-4 and TRBJ1-2 gives the full variable domain: ETGVTQSPTHLIKTRGQQVTLRCSSQSGHNTVSWYQQALGQGPQFIFQYYREEENGRGNFPPRFSGLQFPNYSSELNVNALELDDSALYLCASSPNLEGDGYTFGSGTRLTVV.

Only a few counts were recorded for this clonotype. The chain has TRBV10-2 and TRBJ1-6; D is uncertain. The V gene's germline CDR1 is WSHSY and CDR2 SAAADI. V lost 3 bases, J lost 7 bases, and 4 bases lay in between. The CDR3 spans 12 residues. CDR3 in amino acids: CASSELNSPLHF. CDR3 in DNA: TGCGCCAGCAGTGAATTAAATTCACCCCTCCACTTT.

This clonotype was recorded at least ten times. CDR3 residues: CASSFAGATNEQFF. The CDR3 DNA reads as TGTGCCAGCAGTTTCGCGGGGGCGACCAATGAGCAGTTCTTC. V gene TRBV27 combines with J gene TRBJ2-1; perhaps TRBD2 as D (7 bases). The CDR3 is 14 amino acids. Per the germline V gene, CDR1 is MNHEY and CDR2 is SMNVEV (reference sequence). Trimming left V 3 bases short and J 6 bases short, with 12 bases between.